One T cell receptor (beta chain) is described in this entry. This entry comes from a study of Tregs in tolerant kidney transplant recipients. Assay: immunoSEQ multiplex PCR; the TCRdb copy retains only in-frame clones and omits some. This sample carries under 95,000 clones, 91% of them seen once, and the ten largest clones take about 0.3%. The TCR was taken from a human donor who received a combined kidney and bone marrow transplant. The specimen was Tregs from blood, collected before the transplant.

The CDR3 DNA reads TGTGCCAGCAGTGAGCAAGCGGGTGGGGTAGAGACCCAGTACTTC. Encoded protein: CASSEQAGGVETQYF. The V and J genes are TRBV2 and TRBJ2-5; D is perhaps TRBD2 (6 bases). The CDR3 has 15 residues. CDR1 and CDR2 from the germline V gene are SNHLY and FYNNEI. V lost 3 bases and J lost 4, with 15 bases in between.